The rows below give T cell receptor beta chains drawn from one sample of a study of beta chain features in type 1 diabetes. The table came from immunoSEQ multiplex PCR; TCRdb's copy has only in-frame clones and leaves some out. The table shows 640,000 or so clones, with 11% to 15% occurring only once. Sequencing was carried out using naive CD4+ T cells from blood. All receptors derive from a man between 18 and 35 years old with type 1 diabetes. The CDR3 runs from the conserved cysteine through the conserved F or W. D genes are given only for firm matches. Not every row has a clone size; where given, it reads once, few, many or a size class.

cdr3_nt: TGTGCCAGCAGTGTCCCTCCCGGGGAGCTGTTTTTT
cdr3_aa: CASSVPPGELFF
v_call: TRBV2
clone_size: few
j_call: TRBJ2-2
d_call: .

cdr3_nt: TGTGCCATCGGACGAAACAGGGATGAGGAGACCCAGTACTTC
cdr3_aa: CAIGRNRDEETQYF
v_call: TRBV10-3
clone_size: .
j_call: TRBJ2-5
d_call: .

cdr3_nt: TGTGCCAGCAGTGAAATATTAAGCTCCTACGAGCAGTACTTC
cdr3_aa: CASSEILSSYEQYF
v_call: TRBV2
clone_size: .
j_call: TRBJ2-7
d_call: .

cdr3_nt: TGTGCCAGCAGCTTAGATCGGAGCGGGGGGAGGTACAATGAGCAGTTCTTC
cdr3_aa: CASSLDRSGGRYNEQFF
v_call: TRBV11-2
clone_size: .
j_call: TRBJ2-1
d_call: TRBD2

cdr3_nt: TGTGCCCATTCCCCGTCCCGGGAGCGGGCATACGAGCAGTACTTC
cdr3_aa: CAHSPSRERAYEQYF
v_call: TRBV6-6
clone_size: few
j_call: TRBJ2-7
d_call: .

cdr3_nt: TGTGCCAGCAGCGTAACAGGGGACAATAATTCACCCCTCCACTTT
cdr3_aa: CASSVTGDNNSPLHF
v_call: TRBV9
clone_size: few
j_call: TRBJ1-6
d_call: TRBD1

cdr3_nt: TGCGCCAGCAGCCAAGCAGGGCTTACTAACTATGGCTACACCTTC
cdr3_aa: CASSQAGLTNYGYTF
v_call: TRBV4-3
clone_size: few
j_call: TRBJ1-2
d_call: .

cdr3_nt: TGTGCCTGGAGTGTAAAAGAGGCTAGCGGGAGGGAGACCCAGTACTTC
cdr3_aa: CAWSVKEASGRETQYF
v_call: TRBV30
clone_size: few
j_call: TRBJ2-5
d_call: TRBD2

cdr3_nt: TGTGCCTGGAGCCCCTTGAGCACAGATACGCAGTATTTT
cdr3_aa: CAWSPLSTDTQYF
v_call: TRBV30
clone_size: .
j_call: TRBJ2-3
d_call: .

cdr3_nt: TGTGCCAGTACCCTAAGAGGGTTGAGTGACGATGGCTACACCTTC
cdr3_aa: CASTLRGLSDDGYTF
v_call: TRBV19
clone_size: .
j_call: TRBJ1-2
d_call: .

cdr3_nt: TGTGCCAGCAGCCTCGAGGTTGGGGGTGGCTACACCTTC
cdr3_aa: CASSLEVGGGYTF
v_call: TRBV9
clone_size: .
j_call: TRBJ1-2
d_call: .

cdr3_nt: TGTGCCAGCAGTTACCGGGACAAGTACTACGAGCAGTACTTC
cdr3_aa: CASSYRDKYYEQYF
v_call: TRBV6-6
clone_size: .
j_call: TRBJ2-7
d_call: .

cdr3_nt: TGTGCCTGGCACTCCGGGACAAGGGTCCACGAGCAGTACTTC
cdr3_aa: CAWHSGTRVHEQYF
v_call: TRBV30
clone_size: few
j_call: TRBJ2-7
d_call: .

cdr3_nt: TGTGCCACCAGCAAGACAGTTGAAGCTTTCTTT
cdr3_aa: CATSKTVEAFF
v_call: TRBV15
clone_size: few
j_call: TRBJ1-1
d_call: .

cdr3_nt: TGTGCCTGGAGTCTTGGACAGTCCGCTGGCAATGAGCAGTTCTTC
cdr3_aa: CAWSLGQSAGNEQFF
v_call: TRBV30
clone_size: few
j_call: TRBJ2-1
d_call: .

cdr3_nt: TGTGCCAGCAGCTCCGGACAGGGGGGCCAGCCCCAGCATTTT
cdr3_aa: CASSSGQGGQPQHF
v_call: TRBV7-9
clone_size: .
j_call: TRBJ1-5
d_call: TRBD1

cdr3_nt: TGTGCCAGCTCACCACCCGGGACTAGCGGGAGTGATGAGCAGTTCTTC
cdr3_aa: CASSPPGTSGSDEQFF
v_call: TRBV18
clone_size: few
j_call: TRBJ2-1
d_call: TRBD2

cdr3_nt: TGCAGCGTTGACTCGAACTATGGCTACACCTTC
cdr3_aa: CSVDSNYGYTF
v_call: TRBV29-1
clone_size: .
j_call: TRBJ1-2
d_call: .

cdr3_nt: TGTGCCAGCATTACTAGCGGGAGCGCAGATACGCAGTATTTT
cdr3_aa: CASITSGSADTQYF
v_call: TRBV2
clone_size: .
j_call: TRBJ2-3
d_call: TRBD2

cdr3_nt: TGTGCCAGTACCCCCATGGGAGCGCTTGGGGTGGGGCAGTTCTTC
cdr3_aa: CASTPMGALGVGQFF
v_call: TRBV19
clone_size: few
j_call: TRBJ2-1
d_call: .

cdr3_nt: TGTGCTAGCAGCTTCGGGGGAGACCAGTACTTC
cdr3_aa: CASSFGGDQYF
v_call: TRBV7-7
clone_size: .
j_call: TRBJ2-5
d_call: .

cdr3_nt: TGTGCCAGCTCACCACCGGGAGTGGGGTTTCGGGACTTC
cdr3_aa: CASSPPGVGFRDF
v_call: TRBV18
clone_size: few
j_call: TRBJ2-7
d_call: .

cdr3_nt: TGTGCCAGCACCCTAGAGACCTACGGCTACACCTTC
cdr3_aa: CASTLETYGYTF
v_call: TRBV28
clone_size: .
j_call: TRBJ1-2
d_call: .

cdr3_nt: TGTGCCTCGGAGGGGGACAGTACGGTTTACGAGCAGTACTTC
cdr3_aa: CASEGDSTVYEQYF
v_call: TRBV30
clone_size: few
j_call: TRBJ2-7
d_call: .

cdr3_nt: TGTGCCAGCAGCTTAGCCCAATACAATGAGCAGTTCTTC
cdr3_aa: CASSLAQYNEQFF
v_call: TRBV7-2
clone_size: few
j_call: TRBJ2-1
d_call: .

cdr3_nt: TGTGCCAGCAGTATATCCGGGACCTTATCCTACGAGCAGTACTTC
cdr3_aa: CASSISGTLSYEQYF
v_call: TRBV25-1
clone_size: .
j_call: TRBJ2-7
d_call: .

cdr3_nt: TGTGCCAGCAGCGGGGGGCGGGAGAGCACTGAAGCTTTCTTT
cdr3_aa: CASSGGRESTEAFF
v_call: TRBV7-2
clone_size: once
j_call: TRBJ1-1
d_call: .

cdr3_nt: TGTGCCAGCAGCCCCCCCCTGGGGCCCGGGGAGACCCAGTACTTC
cdr3_aa: CASSPPLGPGETQYF
v_call: TRBV6-6
clone_size: .
j_call: TRBJ2-5
d_call: .

cdr3_nt: TGTGCCAGCAGCCGAAACGACTATGGCTACACCTTC
cdr3_aa: CASSRNDYGYTF
v_call: TRBV6-5
clone_size: .
j_call: TRBJ1-2
d_call: .

cdr3_nt: TGTGCCAGCAGTCCCACCTCAGGGGGCAATCAGCCCCAGCATTTT
cdr3_aa: CASSPTSGGNQPQHF
v_call: TRBV28
clone_size: few
j_call: TRBJ1-5
d_call: .

cdr3_nt: TGTGCCTGGAGTGGGGGACTAGCGGGACAAGAGACCCAGTACTTC
cdr3_aa: CAWSGGLAGQETQYF
v_call: TRBV30
clone_size: .
j_call: TRBJ2-5
d_call: TRBD2

cdr3_nt: TGCAGCGTTGAAGATTTGGCTAGCGGGGGTTACGAGCAGTACTTC
cdr3_aa: CSVEDLASGGYEQYF
v_call: TRBV29-1
clone_size: few
j_call: TRBJ2-7
d_call: TRBD2

cdr3_nt: TGCGCCAGCAGCCAAGATCAAGGGACCGGGGAGCTGTTTTTT
cdr3_aa: CASSQDQGTGELFF
v_call: TRBV4-3
clone_size: few
j_call: TRBJ2-2
d_call: .

cdr3_nt: TGTGCCAGCAGCGTAGGGGACAGTGTCGTCACCCTCCACTTT
cdr3_aa: CASSVGDSVVTLHF
v_call: TRBV9
clone_size: few
j_call: TRBJ1-6
d_call: TRBD1

cdr3_nt: TGTGCCTGGAGTCGGGACACTGATGGCTACACCTTC
cdr3_aa: CAWSRDTDGYTF
v_call: TRBV30
clone_size: .
j_call: TRBJ1-2
d_call: .

cdr3_nt: TGTGCCAGCAGCCAAGAGGGGAGTGAGCAGTTCTTC
cdr3_aa: CASSQEGSEQFF
v_call: TRBV14
clone_size: few
j_call: TRBJ2-1
d_call: .

cdr3_nt: TGTGCCAGCAGGAGCCGCCAAGGGACCAACAATGAGCAGTTCTTC
cdr3_aa: CASRSRQGTNNEQFF
v_call: TRBV7-2
clone_size: .
j_call: TRBJ2-1
d_call: .

cdr3_nt: TGTGCCAGCAGTGTCCGTCTAGCGGCTTCCACAGATACGCAGTATTTT
cdr3_aa: CASSVRLAASTDTQYF
v_call: TRBV25-1
clone_size: .
j_call: TRBJ2-3
d_call: TRBD2

cdr3_nt: TGTGCCAGCAGCGTAGCCCTTGACAGGGGGCAGTTCTTC
cdr3_aa: CASSVALDRGQFF
v_call: TRBV9
clone_size: few
j_call: TRBJ2-1
d_call: TRBD1

cdr3_nt: TGTGCCAGCAGCTTAGGCGGCGGACCAAGGAGTTCACCCCTCCACTTT
cdr3_aa: CASSLGGGPRSSPLHF
v_call: TRBV7-2
clone_size: .
j_call: TRBJ1-6
d_call: .

cdr3_nt: TGTGCCGGTACAGGGGACATTGCCTACGAGCAGTACTTC
cdr3_aa: CAGTGDIAYEQYF
v_call: TRBV30
clone_size: .
j_call: TRBJ2-7
d_call: TRBD1

cdr3_nt: TGTGCCAGCAGCGTAGCTCGGAGCGGGGGAAGAGAAGAGACCCAGTACTTC
cdr3_aa: CASSVARSGGREETQYF
v_call: TRBV9
clone_size: few
j_call: TRBJ2-5
d_call: TRBD2

cdr3_nt: TGTGCCAGCAGTTTATCGGGACTAGCGGGGGGTCGGGAGACCCAGTACTTC
cdr3_aa: CASSLSGLAGGRETQYF
v_call: TRBV28
clone_size: few
j_call: TRBJ2-5
d_call: TRBD2

cdr3_nt: TGTGCCACCAGCCCCAGGGTAATTAATGAGCAGTTCTTC
cdr3_aa: CATSPRVINEQFF
v_call: TRBV15
clone_size: few
j_call: TRBJ2-1
d_call: .

cdr3_nt: TGTGCCAGTCTAAGGACTGGGGCCAACGTCCTGACTTTC
cdr3_aa: CASLRTGANVLTF
v_call: TRBV7-9
clone_size: few
j_call: TRBJ2-6
d_call: .

cdr3_nt: TGCAGTGCTAGGGGCTACAATGAGCAGTTCTTC
cdr3_aa: CSARGYNEQFF
v_call: TRBV20-1
clone_size: .
j_call: TRBJ2-1
d_call: .

cdr3_nt: TGTGCCAGCAGCTCAACTACGGAATATGGCTACACCTTC
cdr3_aa: CASSSTTEYGYTF
v_call: TRBV28
clone_size: once
j_call: TRBJ1-2
d_call: .

cdr3_nt: TGTGCCTGCCTGAAGGGGCGAAACACTGAAGCTTTCTTT
cdr3_aa: CACLKGRNTEAFF
v_call: TRBV30
clone_size: .
j_call: TRBJ1-1
d_call: .

cdr3_nt: TGTGCCAGCAGTTTAACAGGGGGCGGGGGAGCTTTCTTT
cdr3_aa: CASSLTGGGGAFF
v_call: TRBV27
clone_size: .
j_call: TRBJ1-1
d_call: TRBD1

cdr3_nt: TGTGCCAGCAGCCAACTCCAGGGACTAGCGGGAGGACCCACAGATACGCAGTATTTT
cdr3_aa: CASSQLQGLAGGPTDTQYF
v_call: TRBV11-2
clone_size: few
j_call: TRBJ2-3
d_call: TRBD2

cdr3_nt: TGTGCCAGCAGCTTTACAGGGGCCGCTGAAGCTTTCTTT
cdr3_aa: CASSFTGAAEAFF
v_call: TRBV5-4
clone_size: .
j_call: TRBJ1-1
d_call: TRBD1

cdr3_nt: TGTGCCAGCAGCTTCCGGACAGATGGCTACACCTTC
cdr3_aa: CASSFRTDGYTF
v_call: TRBV5-6
clone_size: few
j_call: TRBJ1-2
d_call: .

cdr3_nt: TGTGCCAGCAGCTTAAACGGGGGAACCTACGAGCAGTACTTC
cdr3_aa: CASSLNGGTYEQYF
v_call: TRBV7-3
clone_size: few
j_call: TRBJ2-7
d_call: .

cdr3_nt: TGTGCCAGCAGTTCTAAAGGAGATACGCAGTATTTT
cdr3_aa: CASSSKGDTQYF
v_call: TRBV6-5
clone_size: .
j_call: TRBJ2-3
d_call: .

cdr3_nt: TGTGCCAGCAGCCAAGTGGTCTGGGGCTCTGGAAACACCATATATTTT
cdr3_aa: CASSQVVWGSGNTIYF
v_call: TRBV14
clone_size: few
j_call: TRBJ1-3
d_call: .

cdr3_nt: TGCGCCAGCAGCTACCCGGACAGGGATAACGAGCAGTACTTC
cdr3_aa: CASSYPDRDNEQYF
v_call: TRBV5-1
clone_size: .
j_call: TRBJ2-7
d_call: TRBD1

cdr3_nt: TGTGCCATCCGGGACAGCCGCGGAGCTAATGAAAAACTGTTTTTT
cdr3_aa: CAIRDSRGANEKLFF
v_call: TRBV10-3
clone_size: few
j_call: TRBJ1-4
d_call: TRBD1

cdr3_nt: TGTGCCAGTAGTATTCTCCGGGACAGGGGGGCAGATACGCAGTATTTT
cdr3_aa: CASSILRDRGADTQYF
v_call: TRBV19
clone_size: few
j_call: TRBJ2-3
d_call: TRBD1

cdr3_nt: TGTGCCAGCAGCTTAAGCGGGAGTCGGCATGAGCAGTTCTTC
cdr3_aa: CASSLSGSRHEQFF
v_call: TRBV7-6
clone_size: few
j_call: TRBJ2-1
d_call: TRBD2